A selection of T cell receptor beta chains follows, all from one sample in a study of T-cell memory formation after mild COVID-19. Via MiXCR, TCRdb re-called the 5' RACE reads, giving one row per CDR3 protein. Of some 450,000 distinct CDR3 sequences in the sample, about 20% were seen once. The specimen sequenced was PBMCs or a T cell subset sorted from them (not recorded which). The receptors here all came from a man between 18 and 35 years old who had mild COVID-19 (a few samples of this study predate the infection). Cell type and time point are not known. CDR3s include the opening cysteine and the closing phenylalanine or tryptophan. The D gene is left open where the match is weak. Only some rows state a clone size, as once, few, many or a class for expanded clones.

V	J	D	size	DNA	CDR3
TRBV5-1	TRBJ1-4	NA	once	TGCGCCAGCAGCCCCTGGACAGCTTGGGAAAAACTGTTTTTT	CASSPWTAWEKLFF
TRBV3-1	TRBJ1-5	NA	many	TGTGCCAGCAGCCAAGGGGGGAGCAATCAGCCCCAGCATTTT	CASSQGGSNQPQHF
TRBV5-1	TRBJ1-4	NA	NA	TGCGCCAGCAGGCCGGATAATGAAAAACTGTTTTTT	CASRPDNEKLFF
TRBV11-3	TRBJ2-5	TRBD1	few	TGTGCCAGCAGCTCGACAGGGTTGGAGGAGACCCAGTACTTC	CASSSTGLEETQYF
TRBV29-1	TRBJ2-5	TRBD1	NA	TGCAGCGTTGAGTCCAGGGGGCAGAGTCCCGGAGAACCTTTAAAGAAGACCCAGTACTTC	CSVESRGQSPGEPLKKTQYF
TRBV6-1	TRBJ2-7	NA	few	TGTGCCAGCAGCCCCCAGAGCGGAAGGGAGCAGTACTTC	CASSPQSGREQYF
TRBV9	TRBJ1-6	TRBD1	few	TGTGCCAGCCAGGGGACAGGGGGAAGTAATTCACCCCTCCACTTT	CASQGTGGSNSPLHF
TRBV20-1	TRBJ2-3	NA	few	TGCAGTGCACCGCCCGAGGCAGATACGCAGTATTTT	CSAPPEADTQYF
TRBV6-5	TRBJ2-7	NA	NA	TGTGCCAGCAGTTATGGTTCGTTCAGATCCTACGAGCAGTACTTC	CASSYGSFRSYEQYF
TRBV30	TRBJ2-5	NA	few	TGTGCCTGGACACCTGGAGAGACCCAGTACTTC	CAWTPGETQYF
TRBV7-9	TRBJ2-1	TRBD2	NA	TGTGCCAGCAGCTTAGTAGCGGGGGTGCCCAATGAGCAGTTCTTC	CASSLVAGVPNEQFF
TRBV19	TRBJ2-6	NA	few	TGTGCCAGTAGTATAGCTGGCGTCCTGACTTTC	CASSIAGVLTF
TRBV6-4	TRBJ2-3	TRBD1	few	TGTGCCAGCAGTGACTCTCAGGGGGCAACAGATACGCAGTATTTT	CASSDSQGATDTQYF
TRBV4-3	TRBJ2-5	TRBD2	NA	TGCGCCAGCAGCCGCGGGGGGGCCGCAGGAGAGACCAAGTACTTC	CASSRGGAAGETKYF
TRBV7-9	TRBJ1-2	NA	few	TGTGCCAGCAGCCACCTCGAAGGGCAAGGCTACACCTTC	CASSHLEGQGYTF
TRBV20-1	TRBJ1-6	TRBD1	NA	TGCAGTGCTAGAGCCCGACAGGGCTCTTTTAATTCACCCCTCCACTTT	CSARARQGSFNSPLHF
TRBV12-3/TRBV12-4	TRBJ1-2	NA	NA	TGTGCCAGCAGCACTTCCGCAGGGGAGTATGGCTACACCTTC	CASSTSAGEYGYTF
TRBV7-3	TRBJ2-2	TRBD2	NA	TGTGCCAGCAGCACGTCGGGACTAGCAATTCCCGGGGAGCTGTTTTTT	CASSTSGLAIPGELFF
TRBV11-2	TRBJ2-3	NA	NA	TGTGCCAGCAGCTTAGGGTTCCGGGGAAATACGCAGTATTTT	CASSLGFRGNTQYF
TRBV12-3/TRBV12-4	TRBJ2-6	TRBD2	few	TGTGCCAGCAGTCCGGGGGAGGGAAAGTGGAGGGCCAACGTCCTGACTTTC	CASSPGEGKWRANVLTF
TRBV9	TRBJ2-3	NA	NA	TGTGCCAGCAGCGTGGACCCCGGGGACGCGCAGTATTTT	CASSVDPGDAQYF
TRBV12-3/TRBV12-4	TRBJ2-5	NA	NA	TGTGCCAGCAGTTTAGTGGAGGGGGCGAGTAGGAAGACCCAGTACTTC	CASSLVEGASRKTQYF
TRBV29-1	TRBJ1-1	NA	many	TGCAGCGTGGGTACAACATTAGCGGGGCCTGAAGCTTTCTTT	CSVGTTLAGPEAFF
TRBV6-6	TRBJ2-1	NA	many	TGTGCCAGCAGTTACTCGACTAATTACAATGAGCAGTTCTTC	CASSYSTNYNEQFF
TRBV7-3	TRBJ2-5	NA	NA	TGTGCCAGCGGTAGGGGGGGAGAGACCCAGTACTTC	CASGRGGETQYF
TRBV6-5	TRBJ1-2	NA	NA	TGTGCCAGCAGTAAGGTTCCTTCCCCTGGCTACACCTTC	CASSKVPSPGYTF
TRBV7-9	TRBJ1-1	NA	few	TGTGCCAGCAGCCGGAGGGGCGGAGACACTGAAGCTTTCTTT	CASSRRGGDTEAFF
TRBV20-1	TRBJ2-3	TRBD1	NA	TGCAGTGCTAGGCAGGGGGCGGTTAGACCTAGCACAGATACGCAGTATTTT	CSARQGAVRPSTDTQYF
TRBV6-5	TRBJ2-7	NA	few	TGTGCCACCCGGAGCTCCTACGAGCAGTACTTC	CATRSSYEQYF
TRBV7-2	TRBJ2-5	NA	few	TGTGCCAGCAGCTTCAACAGGGGAGGGGAAGAGACCCAGTACTTC	CASSFNRGGEETQYF
TRBV12-3/TRBV12-4	TRBJ1-1	NA	NA	TGTGCCAGCAGCCCCGGGGCAGGGAGGTCTGAAGCTTTCTTT	CASSPGAGRSEAFF
TRBV7-3	TRBJ2-2	TRBD1	NA	TGTGCCAGCAGCTCGACAGGGGACACCGGGGAGCTGTTTTTT	CASSSTGDTGELFF
TRBV9	TRBJ2-3	TRBD2	NA	TGTGACAGCAGCTCCTGGACTAGCGGGGATACGCAGTATTTT	CDSSSWTSGDTQYF
TRBV7-2	TRBJ2-6	NA	many	TGTGCCAGCAGCTCCTACAGGAGCTCTGGGGCCAACGTCCTGACTTTC	CASSSYRSSGANVLTF
TRBV5-4	TRBJ2-5	TRBD2	few	TGTGCCAGCAGCTTCGGTGGTAGCGGGGCAACCCAAGAGACCCAGTACTTC	CASSFGGSGATQETQYF
TRBV6-5	TRBJ1-2	NA	few	TGTGCCAGCAGTTACTCGGTCTTTTTAGGGGACAACGGCTACACCTTC	CASSYSVFLGDNGYTF
TRBV6-2/TRBV6-3	TRBJ2-3	NA	NA	TGTGCCAGCAGAGTGGTTGGCTCCGGCGGGGCAGATACGCAGTATTTT	CASRVVGSGGADTQYF
TRBV5-1	TRBJ2-5	NA	NA	TGCGCCAGCAGCCAGGGGTCGGGGGAGACCCAGTACTTC	CASSQGSGETQYF
TRBV7-2	TRBJ1-6	NA	NA	TGTGCCAGCAGCCTCCCCCCAGGGGCCTATAATTCACCCCTCCACTTT	CASSLPPGAYNSPLHF
TRBV5-1	TRBJ2-1	TRBD2	many	TGCGCCAGCAGCTTGGAGGGGGGGCTTGGGACTAGCATCGTCTATGAGCAGTTCTTC	CASSLEGGLGTSIVYEQFF
TRBV11-2	TRBJ2-1	TRBD1	many	TGTGCCAGCAGCTTATCGACAGGGAAATACAATGAGCAGTTCTTC	CASSLSTGKYNEQFF
TRBV5-1	TRBJ2-3	TRBD1	NA	TGCGCCAGCAGCAAGACCCGGGACAGGCTTATCGCAGATACGCAGTATTTT	CASSKTRDRLIADTQYF
TRBV6-2/TRBV6-3	TRBJ1-5	NA	NA	TGTGCCAGCAGTCAGGTCCTAAGTGATCAGCCCCAGCATTTT	CASSQVLSDQPQHF
TRBV7-2	TRBJ2-7	TRBD1	many	TGTGCCAGCAGCTTTGGGATCGGGGACAGAACATACGAGCAGTACTTC	CASSFGIGDRTYEQYF
TRBV29-1	TRBJ2-1	NA	few	TGCAGCGTTGAGGAGGGGTTCTCTGGCGATGAGCAGTTCTTC	CSVEEGFSGDEQFF
TRBV20-1	TRBJ2-1	TRBD2	few	TGCAGTGCACCCGGGAGGGGGGAGCTAAACAATGAGCAGTTCTTC	CSAPGRGELNNEQFF
TRBV5-1	TRBJ2-2	NA	NA	TGCGCCAGCACCTTGGGATCCTTAGCAACCACCGGGGAGCTGTTTTTT	CASTLGSLATTGELFF
TRBV6-2/TRBV6-3	TRBJ2-3	NA	NA	TGTGCCAGCAGTTACACCCTAGGACAGATTGGAACAGATACGCAGTATTTT	CASSYTLGQIGTDTQYF
TRBV20-1	TRBJ1-1	NA	many	TGCAGTGCTGGGAGTTGGAGGGGGAACACTGAAGCTTTCTTT	CSAGSWRGNTEAFF
TRBV27	TRBJ2-7	TRBD1	few	TGTGCCAGCAGTTTAACCTCCGGGACAGGGAGCTCCTACGAGCAGTACTTC	CASSLTSGTGSSYEQYF
TRBV20-1	TRBJ1-5	NA	NA	TGCAGTGCTAGTATGGTTGTCAGCAATCAGCCCCAGCATTTT	CSASMVVSNQPQHF
TRBV20-1	TRBJ2-5	NA	few	TGCAGCGCACCCCCCCTAGGGGCTGGCGGAGAGACCCAGTACTTC	CSAPPLGAGGETQYF
TRBV6-2/TRBV6-3	TRBJ2-4	NA	few	TGTGCCAGCCGCGACTCCGGGGCCCTAGCCAAAAACATTCAGTACTTC	CASRDSGALAKNIQYF
TRBV7-9	TRBJ1-5	TRBD1	few	TGTGCCAGCAGCCCGGACAGGGGACATCAGCCCCAGCATTTT	CASSPDRGHQPQHF
TRBV7-2	TRBJ2-7	NA	few	TGTGCCAGCAGCCGTCCCAGGATACGGCAGTACTTC	CASSRPRIRQYF
TRBV20-1	TRBJ2-1	TRBD2	NA	TGCAGTGCGATACTAGCGGGGGGGCATGAGCAGTTCTTC	CSAILAGGHEQFF
TRBV12-3/TRBV12-4	TRBJ2-6	NA	NA	TGTGCCAGCAGCCCAGGCGGAAGCTCTGGGGCCAACGTCCTGACTTTC	CASSPGGSSGANVLTF
TRBV5-1	TRBJ2-3	TRBD2	NA	TGCGCCAGCAGCTTAGTTCCTAGCGGGGCCTTGAATACGCAGTATTTT	CASSLVPSGALNTQYF
TRBV5-6	TRBJ1-2	NA	NA	TGTGCCAGCAGCTTGGGCCCGCAGAGCTACACCTTC	CASSLGPQSYTF
TRBV4-1	TRBJ1-5	NA	many	TGCGCCAGCAGGGACCGGGACGTAAGCAATCAGCCCCAGCATTTT	CASRDRDVSNQPQHF